A selection of T cell receptor beta chains follows, all from one sample in a study of cytotoxic CD8 clonotypes in ibrutinib-treated CLL. The data were produced by immunoSEQ multiplex PCR, yet TCRdb's version contains in-frame clones alone and is incomplete. The table includes under 300,000 clones, roughly 70% detected once. The sample consisted of PBMCs, taken after 24 months of ibrutinib treatment. These receptors all stem from a human donor with chronic lymphocytic leukemia. CDR3s include the opening cysteine and the closing phenylalanine or tryptophan. The D gene is left open where the match is weak. The listing skips clone size in some rows; elsewhere it reads once, few, many or a size class.

V	J	size	D	DNA	CDR3
TRBV28	TRBJ2-7	.	.	TGTGCCAGCAGTCGACAGGAGGACTACGAGCAGTACTTC	CASSRQEDYEQYF
TRBV6-5	TRBJ2-5	.	TRBD2	TGTGCCAGCACTGGAGCGGGAGCAGAGACCCAGTACTTC	CASTGAGAETQYF
TRBV28	TRBJ2-5	.	.	TGTGCCAGCAGTTTAGACGGAACCCAAGAGACCCAGTACTTC	CASSLDGTQETQYF
TRBV20-1	TRBJ2-5	.	.	TGCAGTGCCCGAACAGAGACCCAGTACTTC	CSARTETQYF
TRBV5-1	TRBJ1-1	.	.	TGCGCCAGCACCCTCCCCCCCGACACTGAAGCTTTCTTT	CASTLPPDTEAFF
TRBV5-5	TRBJ2-2	.	.	TGTGCCAGCTGCAGAGACACCGGGGAGCTGTTTTTT	CASCRDTGELFF
TRBV27	TRBJ2-7	.	.	TGTGCCAGCAGTTTATCGGTTGGCAGGGACCACGAGCAGTACTTC	CASSLSVGRDHEQYF
TRBV30	TRBJ1-1	.	.	TGTGCCTGGAGTCGCACTGAAGCTTTCTTT	CAWSRTEAFF
TRBV27	TRBJ2-7	few	.	TGTGCCAGCAGTTTAACTCCCAGAGCCATTCCCTACGAGCAGTACTTC	CASSLTPRAIPYEQYF
TRBV27	TRBJ1-1	.	TRBD1	TGTGCCAGCAGTTTCCGGACAGTCACAGGGGCCACTGAAGCTTTCTTT	CASSFRTVTGATEAFF
TRBV4-3	TRBJ2-7	.	.	TGCGCCAGCAGCCAAGCAATGGACTCTCTCTACGAGCAGTACTTC	CASSQAMDSLYEQYF
TRBV6-1	TRBJ2-5	.	.	TGTGCCAGCAGTGAGCCAGCTGCACAAGAGACCCAGTACTTC	CASSEPAAQETQYF
TRBV4-3	TRBJ1-2	few	.	TGCGCCAGCAGCCAACAGGGGAGCTATGGCTACACCTTC	CASSQQGSYGYTF
TRBV9	TRBJ2-2	once	TRBD2	TGTGCCAGCAGCGTAGGTCCTTCGGCGGGAGTGCCCGGGGAGCTGTTTTTT	CASSVGPSAGVPGELFF
TRBV20-1	TRBJ2-2	.	.	TGCAGTGCTTTCAGCGGCGGGGAGCTGTTTTTT	CSAFSGGELFF
TRBV25-1	TRBJ2-7	.	TRBD2	TGTGCCAGCACCCCGGGACTAGCGGGAGGGTACGAGCAGTACTTC	CASTPGLAGGYEQYF
TRBV7-3	TRBJ2-7	.	.	TGTGCCAGCAGCCCAACCTCGCAGGGCTACGAGCAGTACTTC	CASSPTSQGYEQYF
TRBV29-1	TRBJ1-4	few	TRBD1	TGCAGCGTTGACCCGACAGGGCAAGAAAAACTGTTTTTT	CSVDPTGQEKLFF